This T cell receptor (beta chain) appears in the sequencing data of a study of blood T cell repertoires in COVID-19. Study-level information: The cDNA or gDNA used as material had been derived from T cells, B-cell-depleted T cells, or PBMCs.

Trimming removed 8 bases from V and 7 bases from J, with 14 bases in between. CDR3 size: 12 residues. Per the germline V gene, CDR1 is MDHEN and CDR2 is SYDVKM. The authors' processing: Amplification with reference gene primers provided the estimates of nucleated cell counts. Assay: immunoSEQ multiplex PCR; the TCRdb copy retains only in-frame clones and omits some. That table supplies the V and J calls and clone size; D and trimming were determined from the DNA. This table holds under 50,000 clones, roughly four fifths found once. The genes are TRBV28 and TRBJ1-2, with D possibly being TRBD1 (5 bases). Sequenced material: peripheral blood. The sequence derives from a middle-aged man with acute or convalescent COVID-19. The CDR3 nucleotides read TGTGCCAGCCGTCAAGGGACTTTTGGCTACACCTTC. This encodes CASRQGTFGYTF.